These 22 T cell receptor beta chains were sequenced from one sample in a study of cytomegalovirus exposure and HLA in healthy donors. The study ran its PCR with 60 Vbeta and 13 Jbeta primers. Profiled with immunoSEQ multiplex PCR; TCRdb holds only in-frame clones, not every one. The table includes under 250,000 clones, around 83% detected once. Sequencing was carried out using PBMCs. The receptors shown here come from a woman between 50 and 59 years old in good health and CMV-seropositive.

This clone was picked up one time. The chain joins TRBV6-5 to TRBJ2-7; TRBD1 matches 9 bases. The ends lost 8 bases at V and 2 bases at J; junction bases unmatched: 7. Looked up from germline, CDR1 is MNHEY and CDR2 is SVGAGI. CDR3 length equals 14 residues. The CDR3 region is CASRPRQGAYEQYF. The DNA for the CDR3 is TGTGCCAGCCGCCCTCGACAGGGGGCCTACGAGCAGTACTTC.

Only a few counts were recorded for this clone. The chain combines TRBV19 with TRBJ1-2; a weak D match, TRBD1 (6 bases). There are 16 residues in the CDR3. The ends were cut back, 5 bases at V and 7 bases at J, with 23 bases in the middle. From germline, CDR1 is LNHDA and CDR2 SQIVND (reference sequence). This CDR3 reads CASSVRVVAGGRGYTF. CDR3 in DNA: TGTGCCAGTAGTGTCCGGGTTGTCGCGGGGGGCCGTGGCTACACCTTC.

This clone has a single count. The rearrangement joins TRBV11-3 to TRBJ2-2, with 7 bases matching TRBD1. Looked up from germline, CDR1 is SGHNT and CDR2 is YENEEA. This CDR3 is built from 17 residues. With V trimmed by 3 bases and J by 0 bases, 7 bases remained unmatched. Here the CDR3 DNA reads TGTGCCAGCAGCTTGCGACAGGGCTTTTCGAACACCGGGGAGCTGTTTTTT. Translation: CASSLRQGFSNTGELFF.

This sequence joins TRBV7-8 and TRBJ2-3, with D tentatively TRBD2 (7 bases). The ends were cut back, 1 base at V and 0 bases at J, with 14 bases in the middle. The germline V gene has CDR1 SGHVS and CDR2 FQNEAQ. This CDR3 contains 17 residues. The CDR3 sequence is CASSLGFRGASTDTQYF. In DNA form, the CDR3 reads TGTGCCAGCAGCTTAGGGTTTCGGGGGGCCAGCACAGATACGCAGTATTTT. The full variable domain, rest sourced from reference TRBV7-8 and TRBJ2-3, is GAGVSQSPRYKVAKRGQDVALRCDPISGHVSLFWYQQALGQGPEFLTYFQNEAQLDKSGLPSDRFFAERPEGSVSTLKIQRTQQEDSAVYLCASSLGFRGASTDTQYFGPGTRLTVL.

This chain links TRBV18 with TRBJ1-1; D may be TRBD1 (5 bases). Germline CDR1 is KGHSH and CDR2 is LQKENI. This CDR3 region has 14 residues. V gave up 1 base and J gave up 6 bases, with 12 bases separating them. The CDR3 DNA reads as TGTGCCAGCTCACCACGGGAGGGGAATGCTGAAGCTTTCTTT. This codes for CASSPREGNAEAFF.

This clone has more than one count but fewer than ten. In nucleotides, the CDR3 is TGTGCCAGCAGCTTAGTGGGGCCTGAAGCTTTCTTT. This translates into CASSLVGPEAFF. J is TRBJ1-1 and V is TRBV11-2, with D maybe TRBD1 (5 bases). Trimming stripped 1 base from V and 6 bases from J, with 6 bases between. In germline, CDR1 is SGHAT, CDR2 FQNNGV. The CDR3 runs 12 residues.

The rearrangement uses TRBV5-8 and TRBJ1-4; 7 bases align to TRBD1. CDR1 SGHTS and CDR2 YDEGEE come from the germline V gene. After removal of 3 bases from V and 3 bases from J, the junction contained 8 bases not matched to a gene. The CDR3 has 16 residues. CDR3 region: CASSWDSWIPNEKLFF. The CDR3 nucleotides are TGTGCCAGCAGCTGGGACAGTTGGATCCCTAATGAAAAACTGTTTTTT.

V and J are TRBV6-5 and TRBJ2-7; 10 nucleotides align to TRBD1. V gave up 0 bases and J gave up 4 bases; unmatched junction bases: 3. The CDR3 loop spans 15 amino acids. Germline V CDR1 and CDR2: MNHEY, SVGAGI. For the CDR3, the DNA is TGTGCCAGCAGTTACTCCGGGACAGGGGTTTACGAGCAGTACTTC. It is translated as CASSYSGTGVYEQYF.

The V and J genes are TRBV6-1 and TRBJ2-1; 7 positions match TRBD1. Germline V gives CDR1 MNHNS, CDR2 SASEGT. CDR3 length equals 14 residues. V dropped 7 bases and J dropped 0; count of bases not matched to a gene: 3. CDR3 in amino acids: CASKGDSSYNEQFF. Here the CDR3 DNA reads TGTGCCAGCAAGGGGGACAGCTCCTACAATGAGCAGTTCTTC.

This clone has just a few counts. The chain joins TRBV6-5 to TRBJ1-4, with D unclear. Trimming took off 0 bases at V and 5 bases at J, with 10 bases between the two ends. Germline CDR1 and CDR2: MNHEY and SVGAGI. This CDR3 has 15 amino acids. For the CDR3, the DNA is TGTGCCAGCAGTTACTCGACCAGGTCCAATGAAAAACTGTTTTTT. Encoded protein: CASSYSTRSNEKLFF.

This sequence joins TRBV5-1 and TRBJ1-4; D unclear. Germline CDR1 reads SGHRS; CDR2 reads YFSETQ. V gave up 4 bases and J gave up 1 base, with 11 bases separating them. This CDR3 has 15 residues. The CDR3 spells CASSPNAGTNEKLFF. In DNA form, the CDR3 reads TGCGCCAGCAGCCCCAACGCGGGAACTAATGAAAAACTGTTTTTT.

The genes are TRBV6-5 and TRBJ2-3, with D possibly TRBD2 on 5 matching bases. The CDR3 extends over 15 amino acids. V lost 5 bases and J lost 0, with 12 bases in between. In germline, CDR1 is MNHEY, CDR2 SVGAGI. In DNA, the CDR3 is TGTGCCAGCAGTCAATCGGGGATTAGCACAGATACGCAGTATTTT. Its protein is CASSQSGISTDTQYF.

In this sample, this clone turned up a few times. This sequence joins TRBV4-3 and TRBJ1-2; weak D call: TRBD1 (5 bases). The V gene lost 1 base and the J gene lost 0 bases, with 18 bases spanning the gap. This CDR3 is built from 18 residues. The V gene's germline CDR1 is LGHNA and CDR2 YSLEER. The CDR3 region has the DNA TGCGCCAGCAGCCAAGGGATCAGGGAAAGCGGGGCTAACTATGGCTACACCTTC. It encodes CASSQGIRESGANYGYTF.

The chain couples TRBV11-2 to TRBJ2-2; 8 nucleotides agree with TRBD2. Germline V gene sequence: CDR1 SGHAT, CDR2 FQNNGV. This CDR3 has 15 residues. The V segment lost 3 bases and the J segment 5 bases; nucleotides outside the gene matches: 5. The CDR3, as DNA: TGTGCCAGCAGCTTCCGCGGGGGGCCTACCGGGGAGCTGTTTTTT. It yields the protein CASSFRGGPTGELFF.

DNA of the CDR3: TGTGCCAGCAGTTACTCTTATAAGGGGAACTATGGCTACACCTTC. This sequence encodes CASSYSYKGNYGYTF. V and J are TRBV6-5 and TRBJ1-2, with TRBD1 as a possible D gene (5 bases). V lost 0 bases and J lost 2, with 10 bases in between. The CDR3 length is 15 residues. Per the germline V gene, CDR1 is MNHEY and CDR2 is SVGAGI.

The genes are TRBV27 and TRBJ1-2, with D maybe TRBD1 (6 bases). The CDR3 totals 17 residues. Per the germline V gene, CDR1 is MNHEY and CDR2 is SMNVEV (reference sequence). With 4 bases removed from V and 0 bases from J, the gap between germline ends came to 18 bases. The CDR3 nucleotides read TGTGCCAGCAGTTGGAAGCCGGACAGCCTTGCTAACTATGGCTACACCTTC. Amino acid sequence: CASSWKPDSLANYGYTF.

In DNA, the CDR3 is TGTGCCAGTAAGGGGAACGGCCCCGACACCGGGGAGCTGTTTTTT. Protein: CASKGNGPDTGELFF. The V gene is TRBV19, the J gene TRBJ2-2, with D possibly TRBD1 on 5 matching bases. Deletions cut 7 bases from V and 3 bases from J, with 15 bases between. The CDR3 has 15 residues. Germline lookup yields CDR1 LNHDA and CDR2 SQIVND (reference sequence).

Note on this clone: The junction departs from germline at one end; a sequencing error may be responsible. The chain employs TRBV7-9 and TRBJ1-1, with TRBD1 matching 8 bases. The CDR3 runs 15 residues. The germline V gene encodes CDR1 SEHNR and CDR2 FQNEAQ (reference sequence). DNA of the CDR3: TGTTCCAGCAGCCCCCCGACAGGGGAGGACACTGAAGCTTTCTTT. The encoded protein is CSSSPPTGEDTEAFF.

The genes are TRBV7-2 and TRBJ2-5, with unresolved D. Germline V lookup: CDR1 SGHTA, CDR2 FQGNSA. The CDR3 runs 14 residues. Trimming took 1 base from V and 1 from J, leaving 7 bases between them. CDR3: CASSLVVSQETQYF. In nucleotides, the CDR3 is TGTGCCAGCAGCTTAGTTGTCAGCCAAGAGACCCAGTACTTC.

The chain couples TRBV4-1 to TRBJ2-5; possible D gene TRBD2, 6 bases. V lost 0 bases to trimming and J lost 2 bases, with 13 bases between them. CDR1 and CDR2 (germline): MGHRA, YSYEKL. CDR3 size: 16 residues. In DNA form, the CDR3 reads TGCGCCAGCAGCCAAGAAGGAGCGGGTGAGCAAGAGACCCAGTACTTC. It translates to CASSQEGAGEQETQYF.

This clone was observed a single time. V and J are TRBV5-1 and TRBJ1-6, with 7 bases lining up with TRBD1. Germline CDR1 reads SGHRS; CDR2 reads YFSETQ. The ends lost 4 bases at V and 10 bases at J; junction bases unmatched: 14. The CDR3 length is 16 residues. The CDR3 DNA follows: TGCGCCAGCAGCCATCCGGGACAGCGGCCCAAATCACCCCTCCACTTT. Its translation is CASSHPGQRPKSPLHF.

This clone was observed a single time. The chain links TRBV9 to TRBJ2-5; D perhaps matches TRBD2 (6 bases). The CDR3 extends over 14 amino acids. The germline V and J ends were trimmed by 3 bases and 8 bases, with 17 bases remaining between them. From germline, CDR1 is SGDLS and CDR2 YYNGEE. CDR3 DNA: TGTGCCAGCAGCGCCCCGGGGCGGAGGGAAACCCAGTACTTC. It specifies CASSAPGRRETQYF.